Below are 27 T cell receptor beta chains sequenced from a single sample in a study of tissue T cells after allogeneic stem cell transplantation. Regarding time point: mouse harvest day 14 after allogeneic transplant. Mouse grafts combined 10^7 T-cell-depleted bone marrow cells with 10^6 splenic CD5+ T cells. Clones were read by immunoSEQ multiplex PCR, and TCRdb kept only the in-frame ones, dropping some. The sample holds 5,000 or so clones, roughly 30% seen once. Material for sequencing was skin. Receptor source: a female BALB/c mouse given C57BL/6 T cells with graft-versus-host disease after an allogeneic hematopoietic cell transplant.

To note about this clone: Genes here carry mouse names. The DNA ends 1 residue before the CDR3 does, and the rest of the CDR3 is filled in from the germline J gene. The V and J genes are TRBV20 and TRBJ2-2; TRBD2 matches 11 bases. V lost 0 bases and J lost 4; bases outside the gene matches: 4. The CDR3 has 16 amino acids. Germline V gene lookup returns CDR1 GFQATS and CDR2 STVNSAI. The CDR3 DNA, read in part, is TGTGGTGCTAGGGATCGACTGGGGGGGAGCACCGGGCAGCTCTAC. Its protein product is CGARDRLGGSTGQLY. The entire CDR3 is CGARDRLGGSTGQLYF.

This clone has more than one count but fewer than ten. Mouse names are used for the genes. The read ends 1 residue shy of where the CDR3 ends; the end is completed using the germline J gene. This chain links TRBV26 with TRBJ2-3; maybe TRBD2 (5 bases). Germline CDR1 reads KGHPV; CDR2 reads FQNQEV (reference sequence). The V and J ends lost 1 base and 1 base respectively, with 9 bases between them. This CDR3 region has 15 residues. This CDR3 is CASSLLWGGAETLYF. The sequenced CDR3 bases are TGTGCCAGCAGTCTGTTGTGGGGAGGTGCAGAAACGCTGTAT.

As to this clone: These gene names are mouse names. The CDR3 end is not reached by the read, which stops 1 residue before it; the germline J gene fills it in. V and J are TRBV20 and TRBJ2-7; tentatively, D is TRBD2 (6 bases). The germline gives CDR1 GFQATS, CDR2 STVNSAI. This CDR3 region has 14 residues. Trimming removed 1 base from V and 0 bases from J, with 10 bases in between. CDR3 DNA (partial): TGTGGTGCTAGGGGTCTGGGGAGCTCCTATGAACAGTAC. Amino acid sequence: CGARGLGSSYEQY. The full CDR3 protein reads CGARGLGSSYEQYF.

As regards this clone: Gene and germline names: mouse. Read coverage stops 1 residue before the CDR3 terminus; the germline J gene supplies the remainder. This chain connects TRBV3 to TRBJ2-4; D is unclear. Germline lookup yields CDR1 SNHLY and CDR2 FYNGKV (reference sequence). CDR3 length equals 12 residues. V gave up 4 bases and J gave up 0 bases, with 2 bases separating them. CDR3 DNA, as far as it was read: TGTGCCAGCAGCTCTAGTCAAAACACCTTGTAC. This gives the protein CASSSSQNTLY. The complete CDR3 reads CASSSSQNTLYF. The whole variable domain, remainder taken from reference TRBV3 and TRBJ2-4, is GPKVLQIPSHQIIDMGQMVTLNCDPVSNHLYFYWYKQILGQQMEFLVNFYNGKVMEKSKLFKDQFSVERPDGSYFTLKIQPTALEDSAVYFCASSSSQNTLYFGAGTRLSVL.

This clone was observed a handful of times. Gene names and germline refer to mouse. The read finishes 1 residue shy of the CDR3 end, and the germline J gene is used to complete it. The genes are TRBV26 and TRBJ1-3, with D unclear. The CDR3 runs 13 residues. V lost 6 bases and J 0 bases, leaving 6 bases between the germline ends. The germline CDR1 and CDR2 sequences are KGHPV and FQNQEV (reference sequence). The sequenced CDR3 bases are TGTGCCAGCAGCCGAAATTCTGGAAATACGCTCTAT. Protein: CASSRNSGNTLY. The whole CDR3 protein is CASSRNSGNTLYF.

This clone is deemed medium-sized. Germline and genes: mouse. CDR3 DNA (partial): TGTGCCAGCAGTCTGTACGGGGGAGACACCGGGCAGCTCTAC. Translating it yields CASSLYGGDTGQLY. The entire CDR3 sequence reads CASSLYGGDTGQLYF. The genes are TRBV26 and TRBJ2-2, with D tentatively TRBD1 or TRBD2 (5 bases each). Read sequence stops 1 residue before the CDR3 end, and the germline J gene provides the missing end. Trimming shortened V by 1 base and J by 3 bases, and 9 bases separated the two germline ends. The CDR3 runs 15 residues. Germline V gene sequence: CDR1 KGHPV, CDR2 FQNQEV (reference sequence).

There are a few counts of this clone. Germline and genes here are mouse. The read halts 1 residue ahead of the CDR3 end, with the missing end drawn from the germline J gene. This rearrangement joins TRBV19 to TRBJ2-7, with 11 bases lining up with TRBD2. The germline V gene encodes CDR1 FNHDT and CDR2 SITEND (reference sequence). The V gene end was trimmed by 1 base and the J gene end by 1 base; junction bases not matched to a gene: 1. The CDR3 is made up of 15 amino acids. The CDR3 loop reads CASSIRDWGSYEQYF. The covered CDR3 bases are TGTGCCAGCAGTATAAGGGACTGGGGGTCCTATGAACAGTAC.

Remarks on this clone: Genes and germline come from the mouse. The sequenced fragment ends 1 residue before the CDR3 boundary, so the rest is inferred from the germline J gene. The chain is built from TRBV13-3 and TRBJ1-3; D unclear. Trimming pared 0 bases from V and 0 bases from J, leaving 4 bases between. CDR3 length: 14 amino acids. Germline lookup yields CDR1 NNHDY and CDR2 SYVADS. The CDR3 DNA, read in part, is TGTGCCAGCAGTGATGAGGGTTCTGGAAATACGCTCTAT. Translating gives CASSDEGSGNTLY. The whole CDR3 reads CASSDEGSGNTLYF. Complete variable domain (other parts from reference TRBV13-3 and TRBJ1-3): EAAVTQSPRSKVAVTGGKVTLSCHQTNNHDYMYWYRQDTGHGLRLIHYSYVADSTEKGDIPDGYKASRPSQENFSLILELASLSQTAVYFCASSDEGSGNTLYFGEGSRLIVV.

Turning to this clone: The listed genes are named as in mouse. The read ends 1 residue before the CDR3 terminus; that terminus is restored from the germline J gene. This rearrangement joins TRBV1 to TRBJ2-4; the D is unclear. CDR1 and CDR2 from the germline V gene are NSQYPW and LRSPGD (reference sequence). This CDR3 spans 14 amino acids. With 1 base removed from V and 0 bases from J, the gap between germline ends came to 5 bases. CDR3 sequence reads: CTCSAGSSQNTLYF. CDR3 DNA (partial): TGCACCTGCAGTGCAGGGAGTAGTCAAAACACCTTGTAC. Variable domain in full (rest from reference TRBV1 and TRBJ2-4): VTLLEQNPRWRLVPRGQAVNLRCILKNSQYPWMSWYQQDLQKQLQWLFTLRSPGDKEVKSLPGADYLATRVTDTELRLQVANMSQGRTLYCTCSAGSSQNTLYFGAGTRLSVL.

This clone is medium-sized within its sample. Mouse germline and gene names are used. The read ends 1 residue early relative to the CDR3; the germline J gene fills the gap. The gene calls are TRBV26 and TRBJ2-4; D possibly corresponds to TRBD1 (6 bases). V was cut by 2 bases and J by 5 bases, with 11 bases left in between. Germline-derived CDR1 and CDR2 are KGHPV and FQNQEV (reference sequence). This CDR3 has 14 residues. CDR3 bases read: TGTGCCAGCAGTCTGCTAGGGGGTCGAAACACCTTGTAC. Translating it yields CASSLLGGRNTLY. The entire CDR3 protein is CASSLLGGRNTLYF.

By proportion, this clone is large. Genes here carry mouse names. The CDR3 is cut off 1 residue early in the read; its end comes from the germline J gene. This rearrangement joins TRBV14 to TRBJ1-2; the D is unclear. V lost 5 bases and J 0 bases, leaving 11 bases between the germline ends. CDR3 length: 14 amino acids. Germline loops: CDR1 SGHDT, CDR2 FRDEAV. The CDR3 loop is CASSRNRANSDYTF. The covered CDR3 bases are TGTGCCAGCAGCCGCAATCGAGCAAACTCCGACTACACC.

This clone was seen a few times. Each gene name is a mouse one. CDR3 residues: CASSVDNSGNTLYF. The covered CDR3 bases are TGTGCAAGCAGCGTCGACAATTCTGGAAATACGCTCTAT. The chain combines TRBV16 with TRBJ1-3, with unresolved D. The missing CDR3 end, 1 residue past where the read stops, is filled in from the germline J gene. Germline lookup yields CDR1 SGHSA and CDR2 FRNQAP. The CDR3 is 14 amino acids. Between the trimmed V and J ends, which lost 5 bases and 0 bases, there was a span of 8 bases.

In the case of this clone: Gene names and germline refer to mouse. Sequencing ends 1 residue short of the CDR3 end; the germline J gene provides the rest. The chain carries TRBV3 and TRBJ2-1; the match to TRBD2 covers 12 bases. Germline CDR1 reads SNHLY; CDR2 reads FYNGKV (reference sequence). The CDR3 totals 15 residues. J gave up 3 bases and V 4 bases, and 1 base lay outside the gene matches. The CDR3 is CASSSDWGGYAEQFF. The CDR3 bases that were read are TGTGCCAGCAGCTCGGACTGGGGGGGCTATGCTGAGCAGTTC. Together with reference TRBV3 and TRBJ2-1, the CDR3 gives the full variable domain: GPKVLQIPSHQIIDMGQMVTLNCDPVSNHLYFYWYKQILGQQMEFLVNFYNGKVMEKSKLFKDQFSVERPDGSYFTLKIQPTALEDSAVYFCASSSDWGGYAEQFFGPGTRLTVL.

This clone is judged medium-sized. Here the gene names and germline are mouse. The sequenced fragment ends 1 residue before the CDR3 boundary, so the rest is inferred from the germline J gene. The chain has TRBV26 and TRBJ1-4; TRBD1 matches at 9 bases. V lost 4 bases and J lost 7; bases outside the gene matches: 4. The CDR3 consists of 14 residues. Germline loops: CDR1 KGHPV, CDR2 FQNQEV (reference sequence). CDR3 DNA, as far as it was read: TGTGCCAGCAGTCCTCCGGGACAGGGCGAAAGATTATTT. This gives the protein CASSPPGQGERLF. The whole CDR3 protein is CASSPPGQGERLFF.

By share, this clone ranks as medium-sized (0.01 to 0.1%). Gene labels here are mouse ones. The read ends 1 residue shy of where the CDR3 ends; the end is completed using the germline J gene. The chain joins TRBV23 to TRBJ1-1; the table calls TRBD1, which could not be checked here. The CDR3 length is 14 residues. The germline V gene has CDR1 KGHTA and CDR2 FQNQQP. The CDR3 DNA, read in part, is TGCTCCAGCAGTCGGGCAGGGCGGGACACAGAAGTCTTC. Translation: CSSSRAGRDTEVF. The whole CDR3 protein reads CSSSRAGRDTEVFF. Full variable domain (rest looked up from reference TRBV23 and TRBJ1-1): DAAVTQKPRYLIKMKGQEAEMKCIPEKGHTAVFWYQQKQSKELKFLIYFQNQQPLDQIDMVKERFSAVCPSSSLCSLGIRTCEAEDSALYLCSSSRAGRDTEVFFGKGTRLTVV.

On this clone itself: The gene symbols are mouse symbols. The read comes to an end 1 residue before the CDR3 does, leaving the germline J gene to fill in the end. The chain joins TRBV13-3 to TRBJ1-2; maybe TRBD1 (6 bases). The CDR3 spans 16 residues. The V gene lost 1 base and the J gene lost 0 bases, with 13 bases spanning the gap. In germline, CDR1 is NNHDY, CDR2 SYVADS. CDR3 in amino acids: CASSDIEGGTNSDYTF. The CDR3 DNA, read in part, is TGTGCCAGCAGTGATATAGAGGGGGGAACAAACTCCGACTACACC.

As for this clone: The genes and germline here are from mouse. The missing CDR3 end, 1 residue past where the read stops, is filled in from the germline J gene. The genes are TRBV13-1 and TRBJ1-1; TRBD1 agrees at 10 bases. Germline V gene data show CDR1 as NSHNY and CDR2 as SYGAGN. The CDR3 consists of 14 residues. V gave up 1 base and J gave up 5 bases; unmatched junction bases: 2. CDR3 DNA (partial): TGTGCCAGCAGTGATAGGGGACAGGGGACAGAAGTCTTC. This gives the protein CASSDRGQGTEVF. The full CDR3 protein reads CASSDRGQGTEVFF.

To note about this clone: Germline and genes: mouse. Incomplete CDR3 DNA: TGTGCCAGCAGCCAAGAGAGGGGGGCGGACACCTTGTAC. Translated, it gives CASSQERGADTLY. The entire CDR3 reads CASSQERGADTLYF. The chain has TRBV2 and TRBJ2-4; tentative D call: TRBD2 (7 bases). From the germline J gene comes the end of the CDR3, since the read stops 1 residue before it. Germline-derived CDR1 and CDR2 are LGHNA and YSYQKL. Trimming removed 0 bases from V and 7 bases from J, with 11 bases in between. The CDR3 loop spans 14 amino acids.

This clone is judged medium-sized. Gene names and germline match the mouse. The DNA ends 1 residue before the CDR3 does, and the rest of the CDR3 is filled in from the germline J gene. The chain carries TRBV26 and TRBJ2-4, with 7 bases that match TRBD2. This CDR3 has 13 residues. Germline CDR1 is KGHPV and CDR2 is FQNQEV (reference sequence). J gave up 8 bases and V 2 bases, and 4 bases lay outside the gene matches. CDR3 DNA (partial): TGTGCCAGCAGTCTGGGGGGGGAGAGCACCTTGTAC. Its translation: CASSLGGESTLY. In full, the CDR3 is CASSLGGESTLYF.

As concerns this clone: Mouse names are used for the genes. Sequencing ends 1 residue short of the CDR3 end; the germline J gene provides the rest. The genes are TRBV12-2 and TRBJ1-4; no clear D gene. Germline V gene data show CDR1 as SGHLS and CDR2 as HYDKME. Between the trimmed V and J ends, which lost 0 bases and 0 bases, there was a span of 4 bases. This CDR3 has 14 amino acids. The CDR3: CASSLGVSNERLFF. Incomplete CDR3 DNA: TGTGCCAGCTCTCTCGGGGTTTCCAACGAAAGATTATTT.

Comments on this clone: Mouse gene names and germline throughout. The CDR3 end lies 1 residue beyond the end of the read and is filled in from the germline J gene. The chain recombines TRBV17 with TRBJ1-1, with 7 nucleotides matching TRBD1. The V segment lost 3 bases and the J segment 1 base; nucleotides outside the gene matches: 2. The CDR3 is made up of 14 amino acids. Germline loops: CDR1 MNHDT, CDR2 YYDKIL. The part of the CDR3 DNA that was read is TGTGCTAGCAGTAGGAGGGGGCCGAACACAGAAGTCTTC. Translation: CASSRRGPNTEVF. The entire CDR3 protein reads CASSRRGPNTEVFF.

In its sample, this clone is large. All gene names here are mouse names. The sequenced fragment ends 1 residue before the CDR3 boundary, so the rest is inferred from the germline J gene. The J gene is TRBJ2-7, the V gene TRBV26; D is ambiguous. Trimming took 4 bases from V and 4 from J, leaving 5 bases between them. This CDR3 comprises 11 residues. The germline CDR1 and CDR2 sequences are KGHPV and FQNQEV (reference sequence). The CDR3 sequence is CASSRQYEQYF. The sequenced CDR3 bases are TGTGCCAGCAGTCGACAATATGAACAGTAC.

As for this clone: Gene names and germline match the mouse. The CDR3 goes on 1 residue after the read ends, and that part is filled in from the germline J gene. V and J are TRBV12-2 and TRBJ2-3; 8 nucleotides align to TRBD2. The V gene's germline CDR1 is SGHLS and CDR2 HYDKME. CDR3 size: 15 residues. The V and J ends lost 4 bases and 0 bases, in that order; junction bases with no gene match: 5. The CDR3 sequence is CASSRGGASAETLYF. The sequenced CDR3 bases are TGTGCCAGCTCGCGCGGGGGGGCAAGTGCAGAAACGCTGTAT.

To note about this clone: The gene names here belong to mouse. The sequenced fragment ends 1 residue before the CDR3 boundary, so the rest is inferred from the germline J gene. This chain uses TRBV3 with TRBJ1-1; D unclear. Germline values: CDR1 SNHLY, CDR2 FYNGKV (reference sequence). The CDR3 is made up of 14 amino acids. Trimming took off 2 bases at V and 2 bases at J, with 9 bases between the two ends. The part of the CDR3 DNA that was read is TGTGCCAGCAGCTTACGGCAGGTCAACACAGAAGTCTTC. It specifies CASSLRQVNTEVF. The complete CDR3 sequence is CASSLRQVNTEVFF.

In the case of this clone: Gene names denote mouse genes. Coverage ceases 1 residue before the CDR3 finishes, and the germline J gene fills in the end. The V call is TRBV26, the J call TRBJ2-1; D could derive from TRBD1 or TRBD2 (6 bases each). The V end lost 2 bases, the J end lost 8 bases, and 10 bases lay between the germline ends. The CDR3 contains 13 residues. Germline V gives CDR1 KGHPV, CDR2 FQNQEV (reference sequence). The CDR3 loop reads CASSLGGATEQFF. The sequenced CDR3 bases are TGTGCCAGCAGTCTGGGGGGCGCGACTGAGCAGTTC.

By share, this clone ranks as medium-sized. Gene names are mouse gene names. The CDR3 goes on 1 residue after the read ends, and that part is filled in from the germline J gene. The chain has TRBV5 and TRBJ2-7; tentatively, D is TRBD2 (6 bases). Trimming took off 1 base at V and 4 bases at J, with 11 bases between the two ends. CDR3 size: 14 residues. Germline V gives CDR1 LGHNA, CDR2 YNLKQL (reference sequence). CDR3 sequence reads: CASSQGLGIYEQYF. The DNA read from the CDR3 is TGTGCCAGCAGCCAAGGGCTGGGGATATATGAACAGTAC.

This clone was observed a single time. Gene names are mouse gene names. The read ends 1 residue early relative to the CDR3; the germline J gene fills the gap. The chain links TRBV3 to TRBJ2-7; 9 bases are shared with TRBD1. The germline V gene has CDR1 SNHLY and CDR2 FYNGKV (reference sequence). J lost 0 bases, V lost 6 bases, and 3 bases had no gene match. This CDR3 is built from 14 residues. The CDR3 bases that were read are TGTGCCAGCAGTCCGACAGGGGGCTCCTATGAACAGTAC. Protein product: CASSPTGGSYEQY. The full CDR3 reads CASSPTGGSYEQYF.